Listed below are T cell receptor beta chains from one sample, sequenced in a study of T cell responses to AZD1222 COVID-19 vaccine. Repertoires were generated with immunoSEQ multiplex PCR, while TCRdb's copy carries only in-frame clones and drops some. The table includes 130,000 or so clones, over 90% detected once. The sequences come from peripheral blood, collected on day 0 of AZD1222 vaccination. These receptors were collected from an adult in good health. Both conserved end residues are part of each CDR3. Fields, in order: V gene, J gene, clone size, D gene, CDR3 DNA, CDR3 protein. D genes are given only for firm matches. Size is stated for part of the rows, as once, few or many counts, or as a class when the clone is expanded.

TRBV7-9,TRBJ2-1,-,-,TGTGCCAGCAGCTTAGAATCCCTCAATGAGCAGTTCTTC,CASSLESLNEQFF
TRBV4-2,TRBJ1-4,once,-,TGTGCCAGCAGCCATATCCCGGTTGCAACTAATGAAAAACTGTTTTTT,CASSHIPVATNEKLFF
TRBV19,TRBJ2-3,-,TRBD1,TGTGCCAGTAGCGAGACAGGGGGCCGCACAGATACGCAGTATTTT,CASSETGGRTDTQYF
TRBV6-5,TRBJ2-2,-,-,TGTGCCAGCCGTAATAACAGGGAGAGTGCCGGGGAGCTGTTTTTT,CASRNNRESAGELFF
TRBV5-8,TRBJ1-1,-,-,TGTGCCAGCAGCTTGGAGCAAATCATCACTGAAGCTTTCTTT,CASSLEQIITEAFF
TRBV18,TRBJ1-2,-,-,TGTGCCAGCTCACCCGGCCACTATGGCTACACCTTC,CASSPGHYGYTF
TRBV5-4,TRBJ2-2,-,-,TGTGCCAGCAGCTTAATGGGGGGCCGTGGGGAGCTGTTTTTT,CASSLMGGRGELFF
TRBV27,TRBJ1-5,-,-,TGTGCCAGCAGTTTCGCGAGGAATCAGCCCCAGCATTTT,CASSFARNQPQHF
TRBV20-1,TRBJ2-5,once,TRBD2,TGCAGTGCTAGTAAAGGACTAGCGGGGGGTTCCCCAGAGACCCAGTACTTC,CSASKGLAGGSPETQYF
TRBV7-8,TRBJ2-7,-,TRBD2,TGTGCCAGCAGCTTAGGACTAGCGGGAAGTTACGAGCAGTACTTC,CASSLGLAGSYEQYF
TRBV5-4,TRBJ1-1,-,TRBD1,TGTGCCAGCAGCAAGGGACAGGACACTGAAGCTTTCTTT,CASSKGQDTEAFF
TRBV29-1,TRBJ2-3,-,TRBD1,TGCAGCGTTGGGACAGGGCGAGATACGCAGTATTTT,CSVGTGRDTQYF
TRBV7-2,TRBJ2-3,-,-,TGTGCCAGCAGCTTAGGGGTGGAAGATACGCAGTATTTT,CASSLGVEDTQYF
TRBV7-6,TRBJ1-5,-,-,TGTGCCAGCAGCCCATTTCCGGGTAATAATCAGCCCCAGCATTTT,CASSPFPGNNQPQHF
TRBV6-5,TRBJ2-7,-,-,TGTGCCAGCAGGTGGACTATTCGGGCCGACTACGAGCAGTACTTC,CASRWTIRADYEQYF
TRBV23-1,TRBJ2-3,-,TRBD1,TGCGCCAGCAGGAAGACGGGACAGGCGACAGATACGCAGTATTTT,CASRKTGQATDTQYF
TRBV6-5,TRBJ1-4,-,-,TGTGCCAGCAGTCCCCTGGGATCGAAAAATGAAAAACTGTTTTTT,CASSPLGSKNEKLFF
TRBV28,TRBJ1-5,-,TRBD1,TGTGCCAGCAGAAACAGGGGGGATAGCAATCAGCCCCAGCATTTT,CASRNRGDSNQPQHF
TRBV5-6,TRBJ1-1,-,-,TGTGCCAGCAGCCCCGGGCCAACCACTGAAGCTTTCTTT,CASSPGPTTEAFF
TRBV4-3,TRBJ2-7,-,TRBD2,TGCGCCAGCAGCCAAGATGCTTCTAGCGGAACCTACGAGCAGTACTTC,CASSQDASSGTYEQYF
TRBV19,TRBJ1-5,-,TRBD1,TGTGCCAGTAGTCCAGCAGGACAGGTATATCAGCCCCAGCATTTT,CASSPAGQVYQPQHF
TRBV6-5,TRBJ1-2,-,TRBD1,TGTGCCAGCAGACCTATCGGGACAGACGGATATGGCTACACCTTC,CASRPIGTDGYGYTF
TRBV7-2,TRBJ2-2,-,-,TGTGCCAGCAGCCCGACTTTGAACACCGGGGAGCTGTTTTTT,CASSPTLNTGELFF
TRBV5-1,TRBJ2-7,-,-,TGCGCCAGCAGCTTGGCCGGGGACACCTACGAGCAGTACTTC,CASSLAGDTYEQYF
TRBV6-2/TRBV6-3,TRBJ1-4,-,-,TGTGCCAGCAGTTACGTCCAGGGTGGAGCTAATGAAAAACTGTTTTTT,CASSYVQGGANEKLFF
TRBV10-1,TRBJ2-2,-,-,TGCGCCAGCAGTCTCCCCCCGCTGGGAACGAACACCGGGGAGCTGTTTTTT,CASSLPPLGTNTGELFF
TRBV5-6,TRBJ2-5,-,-,TGTGCCAGCGGGGCCCCGATCCAGAACCAAGAGACCCAGTACTTC,CASGAPIQNQETQYF
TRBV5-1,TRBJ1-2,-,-,TGCGCCAGCAGCTTGCAGGGGAGTGGGGGCTACACCTTC,CASSLQGSGGYTF
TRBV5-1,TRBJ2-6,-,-,TGCGCCAGCCGAACAGGGTCTGGGGCCAACGTCCTGACTTTC,CASRTGSGANVLTF